These 28 T cell receptor beta chains were sequenced from one sample in a study of T-cell reconstitution after alpha-beta-depleted transplantation in children (dated by TCRdb to 2016 to 2017). To prepare the library, PCR was applied. Instrument on record: Illumina HiSeq 2500. Molecular barcoding was employed in the preparation of TCR libraries, with unique molecular identifiers being used to normalize TCRbeta repertoire quantification. Using fastp trimming at Q25 and MiXCR clonotype assembly, TCRdb reanalyzed the public sequencing data and kept in-frame beta chains. Rows with a matching CDR3 protein are joined into one entry that keeps the most common DNA and genes. The sample contains 450,000 to 500,000 distinct CDR3 sequences, about an eighth of them found a single time. The ten largest clones capture approximately 5.4% of the sample. Material: PBMCs from the stem cell graft donor, obtained from the stem cell graft. The receptors stem from a human donor who donated a stem cell graft to a child with combined immunodeficiency.

Written as DNA, the CDR3 is TGCGCCAGCAGCTTATCCGGGAGTGTCGCAGATACGCAGTATTTT. It translates to CASSLSGSVADTQYF. The V gene is TRBV5-1, the J gene TRBJ2-3; D may be TRBD2 (6 bases). Deletions cut 2 bases from V and 4 bases from J, with 14 bases between. There are 15 residues in the CDR3. CDR1 and CDR2 from the germline V gene are SGHRS and YFSETQ.

This clonotype was seen many times. The chain has TRBV11-2 and TRBJ2-1, with 14 positions matching TRBD2. With 5 bases clipped from V and 10 bases from J, the junction kept 4 bases outside the gene matches. This CDR3 is built from 14 residues. CDR1 and CDR2 from the germline V gene are SGHAT and FQNNGV. CDR3 amino acids: CASSQGLAGDEQFF. CDR3 DNA: TGTGCCAGCAGCCAGGGACTAGCGGGAGACGAGCAGTTCTTC.

This clonotype was seen a few times. This chain connects TRBV12-3 or TRBV12-4 to TRBJ2-1, with 9 positions matching TRBD2. The CDR3 extends over 14 amino acids. Trimming took 4 bases from V and 7 from J; bases not matched to a gene: 5. CDR3 amino acids: CASSWDSGGNEQFF. In nucleotides, the CDR3 is TGTGCCAGCAGTTGGGATAGCGGGGGAAATGAGCAGTTCTTC.

This clonotype was observed at least ten times. This rearrangement joins TRBV7-8 to TRBJ2-7, with D possibly matching TRBD1 (7 bases). There are 15 residues in the CDR3. V lost 5 bases and J 3 bases, leaving 17 bases between the germline ends. CDR1 is SGHVS and CDR2 is FQNEAQ in the germline V gene. The DNA of the CDR3 is TGTGCCAGCAGCACGTGGACAGGAGGGAGCTACGAGCAGTACTTC. As protein: CASSTWTGGSYEQYF.

The V and J genes are TRBV9 and TRBJ2-2, with unresolved D. The V end was cut by 5 bases, the J end by 1 base, with 9 bases between. Per germline, CDR1 SGDLS and CDR2 YYNGEE. The CDR3 is made up of 14 amino acids. The CDR3 spells CASRTTQNTGELFF. CDR3 nucleotide sequence: TGTGCCAGCAGAACAACCCAGAACACCGGGGAGCTGTTTTTT.

This clonotype was found a few times. This chain links TRBV6-2 or TRBV6-3 with TRBJ2-7, with TRBD1 matching over 7 bases. CDR1 and CDR2 (germline): MNHEY, SVGEGT. The CDR3 is 15 amino acids. The V gene end was trimmed by 2 bases and the J gene end by 3 bases; junction bases not matched to a gene: 7. Here the CDR3 reads CASSYHRDRSYEQYF. The CDR3 DNA reads TGTGCCAGCAGTTACCACCGGGACAGAAGCTACGAGCAGTACTTC.

Only a few counts were recorded for this clonotype. The gene calls are TRBV5-5 and TRBJ1-1; D not resolved. With 3 bases removed from V and 0 bases from J, the gap between germline ends came to 9 bases. Per the germline V gene, CDR1 is SGHKS and CDR2 is YYEKEE (reference sequence). The CDR3 totals 14 residues. The CDR3 here is CASSSQTVNTEAFF. In nucleotides, the CDR3 is TGTGCCAGCAGCTCCCAGACGGTGAACACTGAAGCTTTCTTT.

This clonotype was counted a few times. The chain has TRBV9 and TRBJ2-7; D possibly matches TRBD1 or TRBD2 (6 bases each). Germline CDR1 reads SGDLS; CDR2 reads YYNGEE. V dropped 0 bases and J dropped 5 bases, with 12 bases sitting between them. CDR3 length: 14 residues. CDR3 loop: CASSVAGARDEQYF. CDR3 sequence (DNA): TGTGCCAGCAGCGTAGCGGGGGCTCGGGACGAGCAGTACTTC. Using reference TRBV9 and TRBJ2-7 for the parts outside the CDR3, the full variable domain is DSGVTQTPKHLITATGQRVTLRCSPRSGDLSVYWYQQSLDQGLQFLIQYYNGEERAKGNILERFSAQQFPDLHSELNLSSLELGDSALYFCASSVAGARDEQYFGPGTRLTVT.

The rearrangement joins TRBV4-1 to TRBJ1-5; 8 bases match TRBD1. The CDR3 is 14 residues long. In germline, CDR1 is MGHRA, CDR2 YSYEKL. V was clipped by 4 bases and J by 5 bases; unmatched bases: 4. The DNA for the CDR3 is TGCGCCAGCAGCCCCTCAGGGGGCTATCAGCCCCAGCATTTT. Encoded protein: CASSPSGGYQPQHF.

This clonotype was observed a few times. The V call is TRBV12-3 or TRBV12-4, the J call TRBJ1-2; weak D call: TRBD1 (6 bases). Trimming removed 5 bases at V and 5 bases at J, with 18 bases between. There are 15 residues in the CDR3. Here the CDR3 reads CASSRTRGEGYGYTF. In nucleotides, the CDR3 is TGTGCCAGCAGTCGCACGAGGGGGGAGGGTTATGGCTACACCTTC.

This clonotype turned up a few times. V is TRBV3-1 and J is TRBJ1-6, with D tentatively TRBD1 (5 bases). Germline values: CDR1 LGHDT, CDR2 YNNKEL (reference sequence). V lost 1 base and J 6 bases, leaving 13 bases between the germline ends. The CDR3 is made up of 16 amino acids. CDR3 bases: TGTGCCAGCAGCCAAGCCACCTCCAGGGCTAATTCACCCCTCCACTTT. Translating gives CASSQATSRANSPLHF.

A few counts support this clonotype. The chain employs TRBV19 and TRBJ2-1; D unresolved. This CDR3 is built from 13 residues. Trimming pared 3 bases from V and 3 bases from J, leaving 6 bases between. CDR1 is LNHDA, CDR2 SQIVND, per germline (reference sequence). The CDR3, as DNA: TGTGCCAGTAGTATGGCCTTCTACAATGAGCAGTTCTTC. This gives the protein CASSMAFYNEQFF.

This clonotype was recorded at least ten times. The chain joins TRBV4-2 to TRBJ1-1; D is unclear. The CDR3 spans 13 residues. Trimming left V 0 bases short and J 8 bases short, with 10 bases between. Germline V gene lookup returns CDR1 LGHNA and CDR2 YNFKEQ. The CDR3 sequence: CASSQDTRVEAFF. CDR3 nucleotide sequence: TGTGCCAGCAGCCAAGATACTCGGGTCGAAGCTTTCTTT.

V usage is TRBV29-1 and J usage is TRBJ2-7; 8 bases fit TRBD1. This CDR3 comprises 14 residues. V lost 3 bases and J lost 0; bases outside the gene matches: 4. Germline CDR1 and CDR2: SQVTM and ANQGSEA. The CDR3 coding sequence is TGCAGCGTTGAGGACAGGGCAAACTCCTACGAGCAGTACTTC. This codes for CSVEDRANSYEQYF.

This clonotype was recorded a few times. The V gene is TRBV20-1, the J gene TRBJ2-7, with D perhaps given as TRBD1 or TRBD2 (5 bases each). V was cut by 5 bases and J by 7 bases, with 12 bases left in between. Germline lookup yields CDR1 DFQATT and CDR2 SNEGSKA (reference sequence). The CDR3 consists of 11 residues. In DNA, the CDR3 is TGCAGTGCTGGGACGTCTTGGGAGCAGTACTTC. Protein: CSAGTSWEQYF.

In this sample, this clonotype turned up a few times. This sequence joins TRBV12-3 or TRBV12-4 and TRBJ2-7, with D perhaps TRBD2 (5 bases). The CDR3 spans 18 residues. V was cut by 1 base and J by 7 bases, with 26 bases left in between. The DNA of the CDR3 is TGTGCCAGCAGTTTAGGCCGATTTTTCGGAACCGGGGTTGTGGAGCAGTACTTC. This translates into CASSLGRFFGTGVVEQYF.

The genes are TRBV12-3 or TRBV12-4 and TRBJ2-5; TRBD2 matches at 8 bases. The junction had 6 bases not matched to a gene; V was cut back by 2 bases and J by 7 bases. The CDR3 runs 14 residues. The CDR3 sequence: CASSLWRGEGTQYF. The CDR3 DNA is TGTGCCAGCAGTTTATGGCGGGGGGAAGGGACCCAGTACTTC.

The V call is TRBV7-2, the J call TRBJ2-5; D tentatively fits TRBD1 or TRBD2 (6 bases each). V lost 2 bases, J lost 5 bases, and 18 bases lay in between. Per germline, CDR1 SGHTA and CDR2 FQGNSA. The CDR3 has 16 amino acids. The CDR3 sequence: CASSLFFGGSWETQYF. The CDR3, as DNA: TGTGCCAGCAGCTTATTTTTCGGGGGCAGTTGGGAGACCCAGTACTTC.

The chain links TRBV11-3 to TRBJ1-5; maybe TRBD1 (6 bases). Germline CDR1 is SGHNT and CDR2 is YENEEA. The CDR3 covers 15 residues. With 0 bases removed from V and 7 bases from J, the gap between germline ends came to 13 bases. Written as DNA, the CDR3 is TGTGCCAGCAGCTTAGACTCAGGGGAAGCACAGCCCCAGCATTTT. It translates to CASSLDSGEAQPQHF.

The genes are TRBV29-1 and TRBJ1-4; 7 bases agree with TRBD1. After removal of 2 bases from V and 9 bases from J, the junction contained 12 bases not matched to a gene. Germline assignment: CDR1 SQVTM and CDR2 ANQGSEA. The CDR3 has 15 residues. The CDR3 protein is CSVERFGTAAQKLFF. DNA of the CDR3: TGCAGCGTTGAACGTTTTGGGACAGCTGCCCAAAAACTGTTTTTT.

This clonotype appeared a few times. The chain has TRBV4-3 and TRBJ2-6; D remains ambiguous. V dropped 0 bases and J dropped 0 bases, with 15 bases sitting between them. The germline gives CDR1 LGHNA, CDR2 YSLEER. This CDR3 has 19 amino acids. The CDR3 sequence: CASSQEHNLPSSGANVLTF. The CDR3 bases are TGCGCCAGCAGCCAAGAGCACAACCTTCCCTCCTCTGGGGCCAACGTCCTGACTTTC.

In this sample, this clonotype turned up a few times. The CDR3 DNA reads as TGTGCCAGCAGTTTGTACAGGGGGCTCAAGGAGACCCAGTACTTC. Amino acids: CASSLYRGLKETQYF. This rearrangement joins TRBV12-3 or TRBV12-4 to TRBJ2-5; 9 bases agree with TRBD1. The CDR3 runs 15 residues. V was clipped by 3 bases and J by 5 bases; unmatched bases: 7.

This clonotype turned up a few times. The chain links TRBV12-3 or TRBV12-4 to TRBJ1-5; 8 bases align to TRBD1. Trimming took 3 bases from V and 6 from J; bases not matched to a gene: 7. This CDR3 spans 15 amino acids. CDR3 residues: CASSFQGAPSQPQHF. DNA for the CDR3: TGTGCCAGCAGTTTTCAGGGGGCCCCTTCTCAGCCCCAGCATTTT.

The chain links TRBV7-8 to TRBJ2-3; no clear D gene. With 5 bases removed from V and 3 bases from J, the gap between germline ends came to 12 bases. The V gene's germline CDR1 is SGHVS and CDR2 FQNEAQ. This CDR3 has 14 amino acids. The CDR3 DNA sequence: TGTGCCAGCAGCGCGGCTTGGCGGACAGATACGCAGTATTTT. Translated, it gives CASSAAWRTDTQYF.

The gene calls are TRBV5-5 and TRBJ2-4, with 10 bases identical to TRBD2. Germline assignment: CDR1 SGHKS and CDR2 YYEKEE (reference sequence). The CDR3 covers 17 residues. V lost 4 bases to trimming and J lost 0 bases; unmatched junction nucleotides: 7. This CDR3 reads CASSTIAGGLAKNIQYF. The CDR3 nucleotides are TGTGCCAGCAGCACCATAGCGGGAGGACTAGCCAAAAACATTCAGTACTTC. The full variable domain, rest sourced from reference TRBV5-5 and TRBJ2-4, is DAGVTQSPTHLIKTRGQQVTLRCSPISGHKSVSWYQQVLGQGPQFIFQYYEKEERGRGNFPDRFSARQFPNYSSELNVNALLLGDSALYLCASSTIAGGLAKNIQYFGAGTRLSVL.

V and J are TRBV12-3 or TRBV12-4 and TRBJ2-6; D remains ambiguous. The CDR3 has 19 amino acids. V lost 5 bases, J lost 0 bases, and 20 bases lay in between. The CDR3 DNA sequence: TGTGCCAGCAGTACCCGGAAGCGTCTAAATATCTCTGGGGCCAACGTCCTGACTTTC. Its translation: CASSTRKRLNISGANVLTF.

This clonotype was counted many times. The genes are TRBV7-2 and TRBJ2-3, with D maybe TRBD2 (5 bases). Germline lookup yields CDR1 SGHTA and CDR2 FQGNSA. The V end was cut by 1 base, the J end by 6 bases, with 11 bases between. CDR3 length: 14 residues. The CDR3 region has the DNA TGTGCCAGCAGCTTAGTGGCCCGAGGGGATACGCAGTATTTT. It is translated as CASSLVARGDTQYF.

This clonotype was seen a handful of times. The chain is built from TRBV7-9 and TRBJ1-1; unclear D gene. The CDR3 sequence is 12 residues long. Trimming took off 1 base at V and 13 bases at J, with 13 bases between the two ends. Looked up from germline, CDR1 is SEHNR and CDR2 is FQNEAQ (reference sequence). The CDR3 sequence: CASSLDSWSVFF. For the CDR3, the DNA is TGTGCCAGCAGCTTAGATTCTTGGTCCGTTTTCTTT. Complete variable domain (other parts from reference TRBV7-9 and TRBJ1-1): DTGVSQNPRHKITKRGQNVTFRCDPISEHNRLYWYRQTLGQGPEFLTYFQNEAQLEKSRLLSDRFSAERPKGSFSTLEIQRTEQGDSAMYLCASSLDSWSVFFGQGTRLTVV.